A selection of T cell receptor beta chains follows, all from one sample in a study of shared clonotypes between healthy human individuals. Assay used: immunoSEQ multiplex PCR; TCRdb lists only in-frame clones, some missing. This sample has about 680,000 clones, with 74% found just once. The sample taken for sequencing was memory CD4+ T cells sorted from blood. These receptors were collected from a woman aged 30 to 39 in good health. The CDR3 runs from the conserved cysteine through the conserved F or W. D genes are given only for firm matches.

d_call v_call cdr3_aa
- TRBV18 CASSSDRLGGTGELFF
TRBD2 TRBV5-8 CASSLDGLARETQYF
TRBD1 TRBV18 CASSPRFEQGVATQYF
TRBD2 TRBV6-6 CASRGGLEGYNEQFF
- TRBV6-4 CASSEGRAKGNEQFF
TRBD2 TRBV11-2 CASTQTSGIRETQYF
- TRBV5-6 CASSRNRPDNEQYF
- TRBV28 CASSPSSVFGELFF
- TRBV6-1 CASSESRGLAQYF
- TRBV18 CASSPNAQSNTGELFF
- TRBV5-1 CASSYARGAYEQYF
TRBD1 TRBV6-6 CASRGQGARSTEAFF
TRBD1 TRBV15 CATSRDPWTGETQYF
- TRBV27 CASSLSQNRHGYTF
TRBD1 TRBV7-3 CASSFNNRGPRGTGELFF
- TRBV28 CASRGGLSPQHF
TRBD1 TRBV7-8 CASSSLGGGSTDTQYF
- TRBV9 CASSPRSQGDTIYF
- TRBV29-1 CSVEDKAGSYNEQFF
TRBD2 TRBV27 CASSLAGGEQFF
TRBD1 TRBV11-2 CASSQTGASLGGYTF
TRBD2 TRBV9 CASSERGSGVYNEQFF
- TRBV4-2 CASSQVSSGGNTEAFF
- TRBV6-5 CASSNQRYEQYF
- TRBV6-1 CASSDPGTVSEQYF
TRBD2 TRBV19 CASSPRGDSGELFF
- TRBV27 CASSWDRMNTEAFF